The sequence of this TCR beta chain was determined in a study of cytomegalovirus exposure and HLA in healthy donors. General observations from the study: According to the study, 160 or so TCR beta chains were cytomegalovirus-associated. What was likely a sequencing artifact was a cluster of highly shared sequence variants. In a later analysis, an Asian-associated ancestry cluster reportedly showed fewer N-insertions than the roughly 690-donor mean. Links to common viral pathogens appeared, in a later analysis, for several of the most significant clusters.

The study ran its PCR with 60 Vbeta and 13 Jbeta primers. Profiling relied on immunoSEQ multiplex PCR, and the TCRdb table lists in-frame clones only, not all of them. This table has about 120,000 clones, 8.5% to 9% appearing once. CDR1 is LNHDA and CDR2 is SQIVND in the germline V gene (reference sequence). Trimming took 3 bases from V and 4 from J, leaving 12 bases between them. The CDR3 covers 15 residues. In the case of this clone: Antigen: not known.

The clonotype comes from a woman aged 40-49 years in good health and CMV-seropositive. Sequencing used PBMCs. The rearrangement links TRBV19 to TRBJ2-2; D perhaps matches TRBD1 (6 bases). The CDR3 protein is CASSIAGDTTGELFF. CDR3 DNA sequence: TGTGCCAGTAGTATTGCAGGGGACACCACCGGGGAGCTGTTTTTT.